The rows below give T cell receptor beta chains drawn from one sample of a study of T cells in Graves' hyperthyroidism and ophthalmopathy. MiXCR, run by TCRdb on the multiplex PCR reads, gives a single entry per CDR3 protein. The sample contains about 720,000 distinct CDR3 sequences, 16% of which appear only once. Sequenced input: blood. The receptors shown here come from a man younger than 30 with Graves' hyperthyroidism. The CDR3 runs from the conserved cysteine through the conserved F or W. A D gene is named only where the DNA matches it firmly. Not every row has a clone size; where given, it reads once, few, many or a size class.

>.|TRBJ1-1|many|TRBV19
TGTGCCAGTAGTATCGCGCCACAGGCGAACACTGAAGCTTTCTTT
CASSIAPQANTEAFF
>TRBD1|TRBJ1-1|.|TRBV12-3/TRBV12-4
TGTGCCAGCAGTGCGGCCGGGACAGTGATGAACACTGAAGCTTTCTTT
CASSAAGTVMNTEAFF
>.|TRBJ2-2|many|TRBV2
TGTGCCAGCAGTGAGTCCCTCTTGGACACGGACACCGGGGAGCTGTTTTTT
CASSESLLDTDTGELFF
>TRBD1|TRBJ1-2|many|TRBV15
TGTGCCACCAGCAGAGATCAGGCGGCTGACAGGGGAAACTATGGCTACACCTTC
CATSRDQAADRGNYGYTF
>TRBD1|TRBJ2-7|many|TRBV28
TGTGCCACTACGACAGGGACCCCCTACGAGCAGTACTTC
CATTTGTPYEQYF
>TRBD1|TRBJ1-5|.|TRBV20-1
TGCAGTGCTAGCACTGTTGGACAGGGCGGACAGCCCCAGCATTTT
CSASTVGQGGQPQHF
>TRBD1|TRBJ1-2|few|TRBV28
TGTGCCAGCAGTGCCGGGACAGGGGGTTTGTATGGCTACACCTTC
CASSAGTGGLYGYTF
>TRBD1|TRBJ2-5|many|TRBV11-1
TGTGCCAGCAGCTTTTCTGACGTTAGGGGACAGGGAGAAGAGACCCAGTACTTC
CASSFSDVRGQGEETQYF
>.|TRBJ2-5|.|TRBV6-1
TGTGCCAGCATCCCAGGGGGGTTACTAGGGGAGACCCAGTACTTC
CASIPGGLLGETQYF
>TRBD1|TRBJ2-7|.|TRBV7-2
TGTGCCAGCAGCCCCTGGACAGGGGGCGAGCAGTACTTC
CASSPWTGGEQYF
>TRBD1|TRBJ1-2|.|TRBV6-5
TGTGCCAGCAGTTCCACGACAGGGTTGTCTGGCTACACCTTC
CASSSTTGLSGYTF
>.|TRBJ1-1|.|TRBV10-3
TGTGCCATCAGTGACAGGTTGGGCACTGAAGCTTTCTTT
CAISDRLGTEAFF
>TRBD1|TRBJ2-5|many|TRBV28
TGTGCCAGCAATTTATGGGGGGCGACAGGGGGCGCGGAGACCCAGTACTTC
CASNLWGATGGAETQYF
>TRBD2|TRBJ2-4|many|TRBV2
TGTGCCAGCAGGGAAGCGGGGAACATTCAGTACTTC
CASREAGNIQYF
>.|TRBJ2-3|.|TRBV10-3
TGTGCCATCAGTGAGTTCGGGAGTCATGCAGATACGCAGTATTTT
CAISEFGSHADTQYF
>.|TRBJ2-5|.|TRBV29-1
TGCAGCGTTAGGAGGTCAGGAGAGACCCAGTACTTC
CSVRRSGETQYF
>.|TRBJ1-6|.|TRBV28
TGTGCCAGCAGTTTACGGACCTGGGGGAGTCGAAATTCACCCCTCCACTTT
CASSLRTWGSRNSPLHF
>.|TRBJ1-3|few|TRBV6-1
TGTGCCAGCAGTGAATCGGGCACTGGGGCCTCTGGAAACACCATATATTTT
CASSESGTGASGNTIYF
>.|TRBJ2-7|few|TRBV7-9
TGTGCCAGCAGTTCTAAGGGGCGCCCGTCGCTTTTGGACTACGAGCAGTACTTC
CASSSKGRPSLLDYEQYF
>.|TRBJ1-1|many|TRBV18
TGTGCCAGCTCACCCACCGCTGCCCAGGCACACACTGAAGCTTTCTTT
CASSPTAAQAHTEAFF
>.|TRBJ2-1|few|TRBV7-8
TGTGCCAGCACCCGTGGAGGGAGCAATGAGCAGTTCTTC
CASTRGGSNEQFF
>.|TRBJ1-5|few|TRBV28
TGTGCCAGCAGTTCCCTCCCCCGCAATCAGCCCCAGCATTTT
CASSSLPRNQPQHF
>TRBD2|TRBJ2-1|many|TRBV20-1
TGCAGTGCTGGGACCAGCGGGAGGACCGGCAATGAGCAGTTCTTC
CSAGTSGRTGNEQFF
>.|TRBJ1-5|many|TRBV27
TGTGCCAGCAGCCTCTTAAGGAGCAATCAGCCCCAGCATTTT
CASSLLRSNQPQHF
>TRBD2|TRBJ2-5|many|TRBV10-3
TGTGCCATCAGGTCCGAGCGGGAGGACCAAGAGACCCAGTACTTC
CAIRSEREDQETQYF
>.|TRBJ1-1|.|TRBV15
TGTGCCACCAGAGAGAACACTGAAGCTTTCTTT
CATRENTEAFF